This TCR beta chain is drawn from a study of cytomegalovirus exposure and HLA in healthy donors. Study-level points and caveats: At a 0.05 false discovery rate, a later analysis found 16,951 TCR beta sequences to be associated with HLA alleles.

Remarks on this clone: The antigen is not known.

This CDR3 comprises 14 residues. Trimming stripped 2 bases from V and 4 bases from J, with 11 bases between. The germline CDR1 and CDR2 sequences are MNHNY and SVGAGI (reference sequence). A multiplex PCR was run with 60 Vbeta primers and 13 Jbeta primers. Per the authors' pipeline: Later reanalysis found about 80 million unique TCR beta chains, around 9.9 million of them shared. Sequencing was performed with immunoSEQ multiplex PCR; in TCRdb, only in-frame clones are kept and a portion is missing. Clonal size and the V and J genes are those of that table, whereas D and trimming came from the DNA. The table lists around 230,000 clones, around 84% of them singletons.

This TCR was recovered from a girl aged 2 to 10 in good health and CMV-seronegative. This sequence joins TRBV6-6 and TRBJ1-1; D is unresolved. Sample: PBMCs. CDR3 nucleotide sequence: TGTGCCAGCAGTTACGAGCGCCGTGCCACTGAAGCTTTCTTT. Translating it yields CASSYERRATEAFF.